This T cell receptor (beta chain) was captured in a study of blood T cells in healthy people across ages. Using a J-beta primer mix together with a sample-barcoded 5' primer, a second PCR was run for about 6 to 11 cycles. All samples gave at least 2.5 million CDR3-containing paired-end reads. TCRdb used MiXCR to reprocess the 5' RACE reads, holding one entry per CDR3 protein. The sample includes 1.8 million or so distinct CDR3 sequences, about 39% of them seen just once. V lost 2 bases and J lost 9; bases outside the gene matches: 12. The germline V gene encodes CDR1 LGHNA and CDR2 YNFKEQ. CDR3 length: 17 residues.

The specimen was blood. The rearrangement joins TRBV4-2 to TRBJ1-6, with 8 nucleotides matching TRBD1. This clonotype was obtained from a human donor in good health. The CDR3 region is CASSQHPGTGSGSPLHF. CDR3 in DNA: TGTGCCAGCAGCCAACATCCCGGGACAGGATCTGGTTCACCCCTCCACTTT.